A selection of T cell receptor beta chains follows, all from one sample in a study of T-cell memory formation after mild COVID-19. TCRdb passed the 5' RACE reads through MiXCR, listing each CDR3 protein once. Seen here are roughly 280,000 distinct CDR3 sequences, 7.5% to 9.5% observed once, and the top ten hold roughly 22%. Sequenced: PBMCs or a T cell subset sorted from them (not recorded which). Receptor source: a man aged 18 to 30 who had mild COVID-19 (a few samples of this study predate the infection). Cell type and time point are not known. CDR3s include the opening cysteine and the closing phenylalanine or tryptophan. A D gene is named only where the DNA matches it firmly. Clone size is stated in some rows and not others, as once, few, many or a class when expanded.

d_gene	abundance	j_gene	v_gene	CDR3aa	CDR3nt
-	few	TRBJ1-1	TRBV5-1	CASSFRGAGSEAFF	TGCGCCAGCAGCTTCAGGGGCGCGGGGTCTGAAGCTTTCTTT
TRBD1	many	TRBJ2-5	TRBV12-3/TRBV12-4	CASRTGDPRETQYF	TGTGCCAGCAGAACAGGGGACCCTCGGGAGACCCAGTACTTC
-	-	TRBJ2-1	TRBV7-6	CASSLLQAYNEQFF	TGTGCCAGCAGCTTGCTCCAGGCCTACAATGAGCAGTTCTTC
TRBD2	-	TRBJ2-7	TRBV12-3/TRBV12-4	CASSPSVGTSGGKQYF	TGTGCCAGCAGCCCCTCGGTTGGGACTAGCGGGGGTAAGCAGTACTTC
TRBD2	many	TRBJ2-3	TRBV20-1	CSARGGGPDTSTQYF	TGCAGTGCTAGAGGCGGGGGGCCGGATACTAGTACGCAGTATTTT
-	many	TRBJ2-2	TRBV27	CASSFTVAFGELFF	TGTGCCAGCAGTTTCACGGTCGCATTCGGGGAGCTGTTTTTT
TRBD1	-	TRBJ1-4	TRBV15	CATSTRDSSNEKLFF	TGTGCCACCAGCACCCGGGACAGCTCTAATGAAAAACTGTTTTTT
-	few	TRBJ2-2	TRBV10-3	CAISGRRGNTGELFF	TGTGCCATCAGTGGTCGTCGGGGGAACACCGGGGAGCTGTTTTTT
-	-	TRBJ2-2	TRBV20-1	CSARGPNTGELFF	TGCAGTGCTAGAGGCCCGAACACCGGGGAGCTGTTTTTT
TRBD1	few	TRBJ1-4	TRBV20-1	CSARSGGTVSNEKLFF	TGCAGTGCGCGTTCAGGGGGGACAGTCTCAAACGAAAAACTGTTTTTT
-	-	TRBJ2-5	TRBV12-3/TRBV12-4	CASSTMTGRETQYF	TGTGCCAGCAGTACAATGACAGGGAGGGAGACCCAGTACTTC
-	-	TRBJ1-4	TRBV6-5	CASSAQGFNEKLFF	TGTGCCAGCAGTGCCCAGGGGTTTAATGAAAAACTGTTTTTT
-	few	TRBJ2-2	TRBV15	CATSSPQRGGGELFF	TGTGCCACCAGCAGCCCCCAAAGGGGGGGCGGGGAGCTGTTTTTT
TRBD1	-	TRBJ1-2	TRBV2	CAFGQAPPRTYGYTF	TGTGCCTTCGGACAGGCGCCACCAAGGACCTATGGCTACACCTTC
TRBD1	-	TRBJ1-6	TRBV6-1	CASSEGDRGTLHF	TGTGCCAGCAGTGAAGGGGACAGGGGGACCCTCCACTTT
-	many	TRBJ2-2	TRBV5-1	CASSLIGGPETGELFF	TGCGCCAGCAGCTTGATCGGGGGCCCCGAAACCGGGGAGCTGTTTTTT
-	few	TRBJ2-2	TRBV9	CASSGTGIEDTGELFF	TGTGCCAGCAGCGGTACAGGGATCGAGGACACCGGGGAGCTGTTTTTT
-	-	TRBJ2-6	TRBV5-5	CASSWNAVSSGANVLTF	TGTGCCAGCAGCTGGAACGCGGTCAGCTCTGGGGCCAACGTCCTGACTTTC
TRBD1	-	TRBJ1-1	TRBV20-1	CSARPMGTGVTEAFF	TGCAGTGCTAGACCTATGGGGACAGGGGTGACTGAAGCTTTCTTT
-	few	TRBJ2-3	TRBV7-7	CASSWDPSADTQYF	TGTGCTAGCAGCTGGGACCCCTCGGCAGATACGCAGTATTTT
TRBD1	many	TRBJ2-3	TRBV12-3/TRBV12-4	CASSHSDRGDTQYF	TGTGCCAGCAGTCACTCGGACAGGGGAGATACGCAGTATTTT
TRBD2	many	TRBJ2-5	TRBV20-1	CSASGLAGEEETQYF	TGCAGTGCTAGCGGACTAGCGGGAGAAGAAGAGACCCAGTACTTC
-	few	TRBJ2-1	TRBV4-3	CASSQDALTYNEQFF	TGCGCCAGCAGCCAAGATGCACTCACCTACAATGAGCAGTTCTTC
-	few	TRBJ2-7	TRBV30	CAWSASQPYEQYF	TGTGCCTGGAGTGCATCGCAGCCCTACGAGCAGTACTTC
-	-	TRBJ2-3	TRBV9	CASSVGYTQYF	TGTGCCAGCAGCGTCGGGTATACGCAGTATTTT
-	few	TRBJ1-1	TRBV5-1	CASSLAGGRENTEAFF	TGCGCCAGCAGCTTGGCCGGGGGCAGGGAGAACACTGAAGCTTTCTTT
-	-	TRBJ1-1	TRBV2	CASSGPLMNTEAFF	TGTGCCAGCAGTGGTCCTTTAATGAACACTGAAGCTTTCTTT
TRBD2	-	TRBJ2-3	TRBV12-3/TRBV12-4	CAGAGGGPSDTQYF	TGTGCCGGAGCGGGGGGCGGGCCCTCAGATACGCAGTATTTT
-	many	TRBJ1-1	TRBV5-1	CASSIVQGSGTEAFF	TGCGCCAGCAGCATAGTACAGGGTTCGGGCACTGAAGCTTTCTTT
-	-	TRBJ2-2	TRBV3-1	CASSPPGNAGGELFF	TGTGCCAGCAGCCCACCGGGTAATGCCGGCGGGGAGCTGTTTTTT
-	-	TRBJ1-5	TRBV3-1	CASSHGPRPGNQPQHF	TGTGCCAGCAGCCATGGTCCCCGGCCGGGGAATCAGCCCCAGCATTTT
-	few	TRBJ2-2	TRBV7-2	CASTLTGELFF	TGTGCCAGCACCTTGACCGGGGAGCTGTTTTTT
-	-	TRBJ2-7	TRBV3-1	CASSQVPRGGNSYEQYF	TGTGCCAGCAGCCAAGTACCGAGAGGAGGCAACTCCTACGAGCAGTACTTC
TRBD1	few	TRBJ2-2	TRBV2	CASSEAGQGADTGELFF	TGTGCCAGCAGTGAGGCGGGACAGGGGGCCGACACCGGGGAGCTGTTTTTT
-	many	TRBJ1-2	TRBV11-1	CASSSLRDTNYGYTF	TGTGCCAGCAGCTCCCTCAGGGACACTAACTATGGCTACACCTTC
-	-	TRBJ2-1	TRBV3-1	CASSQSRDNEQFF	TGTGCCAGCAGCCAAAGTCGGGACAATGAGCAGTTCTTC
TRBD1	few	TRBJ1-1	TRBV3-1	CASSSSRQGSTEAFF	TGTGCCAGCAGCTCCAGCCGACAGGGGAGCACTGAAGCTTTCTTT
-	-	TRBJ1-5	TRBV6-5	CASSPRIYSNQPQHF	TGTGCCAGCAGTCCGCGGATCTATAGCAATCAGCCCCAGCATTTT
-	many	TRBJ2-2	TRBV9	CASSVGTLNTGELFF	TGTGCCAGCAGTGTCGGGACACTAAACACCGGGGAGCTGTTTTTT
-	many	TRBJ2-2	TRBV5-4	CASNTDYNTGELFF	TGTGCCAGCAATACGGATTATAACACCGGGGAGCTGTTTTTT
-	once	TRBJ1-5	TRBV20-1	CSARDSLGGWQNQPQHF	TGCAGTGCTAGAGATTCTCTTGGGGGGTGGCAAAATCAGCCCCAGCATTTT